This passage covers 10 T cell receptor beta chains from one sample sequenced in a study of T cell responses to AZD1222 COVID-19 vaccine. TCRdb's table, derived via immunoSEQ multiplex PCR, lists solely in-frame clones and lacks some. Among just over 150,000 clones listed, 90% to 95% were seen once. The sequencing used peripheral blood, collected 28 days after the second AZD1222 dose. These receptors came from an adult who received the AZD1222 COVID-19 vaccine.

V and J are TRBV6-5 and TRBJ1-2; D gene uncertain. V was cut by 7 bases and J by 4 bases, with 16 bases left in between. CDR3 length equals 14 residues. The germline V gene has CDR1 MNHEY and CDR2 SVGAGI. The CDR3 is CASTSGVVPYGYTF. The CDR3 DNA follows: TGTGCCAGCACTTCCGGGGTGGTCCCCTATGGCTACACCTTC.

The J gene is TRBJ2-1, the V gene TRBV7-3; 11 bases agree with TRBD2. CDR1 is SGHTA and CDR2 is FQGTGA in the germline V gene. V lost 7 bases and J lost 4; bases outside the gene matches: 6. The CDR3 extends over 15 amino acids. CDR3 nucleotides: TGTGCCAGCACACAGACTAGCGGGAAATACAATGAGCAGTTCTTC. It yields the protein CASTQTSGKYNEQFF.

This chain joins TRBV5-6 and TRBJ1-2, with TRBD1 as a possible D gene (5 bases). This CDR3 has 14 residues. CDR1 and CDR2 (germline): SGHDT, YYEEEE. Trimming left V 0 bases short and J 8 bases short, with 14 bases between. The CDR3: CASSLVRASIGYTF. DNA of the CDR3: TGTGCCAGCAGCTTGGTCAGGGCGAGTATCGGCTACACCTTC.

The sample holds a few counts of this clone. The V gene is TRBV7-3, the J gene TRBJ2-5; perhaps TRBD2 as D (5 bases). The length of the CDR3 is 15 residues. Trimming cost V 1 base and J 1 base, with 10 bases left between them. Per germline, CDR1 SGHTA and CDR2 FQGTGA. In DNA, the CDR3 is TGTGCCAGCAGCTTAAACTACGGGGTCCAAGAGACCCAGTACTTC. This translates into CASSLNYGVQETQYF.

This chain connects TRBV5-1 to TRBJ2-7, with 11 bases matching TRBD2. Germline assignment: CDR1 SGHRS and CDR2 YFSETQ. The CDR3 has 14 amino acids. V trimming: 4 bases; J trimming: 5 bases; junction bases outside the gene matches: 5. Here the CDR3 DNA reads TGCGCCAGCAGCACACTAGCGGGAGCCCACGAGCAGTACTTC. This encodes CASSTLAGAHEQYF.

This clone was seen just once. The V and J genes are TRBV6-5 and TRBJ2-1; D remains ambiguous. CDR1 and CDR2 (germline): MNHEY, SVGAGI. The CDR3 has 16 amino acids. V dropped 0 bases and J dropped 0 bases, with 9 bases sitting between them. The CDR3 bases are TGTGCCAGCAGTTACTCGAGTGCGGCCTCCTACAATGAGCAGTTCTTC. This translates into CASSYSSAASYNEQFF.

This chain links TRBV7-9 with TRBJ1-1; 11 bases are shared with TRBD1. Germline loops: CDR1 SEHNR, CDR2 FQNEAQ (reference sequence). The junction had 9 bases not matched to a gene; V was cut back by 5 bases and J by 7 bases. This CDR3 is built from 15 residues. DNA for the CDR3: TGTGCCAGCAGCAGATTAGGACAGGGGGCCGGTGAAGCTTTCTTT. It yields the protein CASSRLGQGAGEAFF.

This clone was detected only a few times. The rearrangement uses TRBV3-1 (or the pseudogene TRBV3-2) and TRBJ1-5; weak D call: TRBD1 (6 bases). Germline CDR1 reads LGHDT; CDR2 reads YNNKEL (reference sequence). V shed 1 base and J shed 9 bases, with 13 bases lying between them. The CDR3 extends over 14 amino acids. Written as DNA, the CDR3 is TGTGCCAGCAGCCAAGGGACAGTTCGGACGCCCCAGCATTTT. Its translation: CASSQGTVRTPQHF.

Only a few counts were recorded for this clone. The rearrangement uses TRBV9 and TRBJ2-1; D remains ambiguous. Germline V gene data show CDR1 as SGDLS and CDR2 as YYNGEE. This CDR3 contains 16 residues. Trimming took 4 bases from V and 6 from J, leaving 20 bases between them. The CDR3 region is CASSSTLIERANEQFF. CDR3 nucleotides: TGTGCCAGCAGCTCAACCCTCATTGAACGGGCCAATGAGCAGTTCTTC.

This clone was seen more than once but under ten times. V gene TRBV6-5 combines with J gene TRBJ1-6, with D possibly being TRBD1 (5 bases). V gave up 6 bases and J gave up 15 bases, with 15 bases separating them. Per the germline V gene, CDR1 is MNHEY and CDR2 is SVGAGI. This CDR3 has 12 amino acids. The DNA for the CDR3 is TGTGCCAGCAGCGACAGAGGGGTCATCCTCCACTTT. Its protein product is CASSDRGVILHF.